Listed below are T cell receptor beta chains from one sample, sequenced in a study of shared clonotypes between healthy human individuals. Some clones are missing from TCRdb's copy, which holds only in-frame ones; the method was immunoSEQ multiplex PCR. This table has about 120,000 clones, roughly 70% appearing once. The specimen sequenced was memory CD8+ T cells sorted from blood. Receptor source: a woman between 25 and 40 years old in good health. Each CDR3 is given with its conserved first and last residue. Fields, in order: V gene, J gene, CDR3 protein.

V: TRBV2
J: TRBJ2-7
CDR3: CASSEAGDTPYEQYF

V: TRBV27
J: TRBJ1-1
CDR3: CASKRQEMNTEAFF

V: TRBV14
J: TRBJ2-7
CDR3: CASSHVEGSEQYF

V: TRBV25-1
J: TRBJ2-3
CDR3: CASTGTSYSTDTQYF

V: TRBV6-1
J: TRBJ2-7
CDR3: CASSESSTAEQYF

V: TRBV11-2
J: TRBJ2-4
CDR3: CASSLVPSGNIQYF

V: TRBV6-1
J: TRBJ1-5
CDR3: CASSDQGVGNQPQHF

V: TRBV2
J: TRBJ2-2
CDR3: CATQWGTAATGELFF

V: TRBV7-2
J: TRBJ1-3
CDR3: CASSLGMSGNTIYF

V: TRBV4-2
J: TRBJ2-7
CDR3: CASSQDVLAGPFYEQYF

V: TRBV30
J: TRBJ2-1
CDR3: CAWTRKGLADNEQFF

V: TRBV6-4
J: TRBJ1-2
CDR3: CASSDLQGANGYTF

V: TRBV7-6
J: TRBJ1-1
CDR3: CASSFVGDAFF

V: TRBV19
J: TRBJ2-5
CDR3: CASSKGSSETQYF

V: TRBV19
J: TRBJ1-2
CDR3: CASSILATANYGYTF

V: TRBV5-1
J: TRBJ2-7
CDR3: CASSLALLGTNKYYEQYF

V: TRBV6-5
J: TRBJ2-7
CDR3: CATRDYQGYEQYF

V: TRBV5-4
J: TRBJ1-4
CDR3: CASSRGTGGADEKLFF

V: TRBV27
J: TRBJ1-1
CDR3: CASSFDRGSVNTEAFF

V: TRBV18
J: TRBJ2-1
CDR3: CASSPYSQEFNEQFF

V: TRBV7-2
J: TRBJ1-4
CDR3: CASSRMREKLFF

V: TRBV5-1
J: TRBJ2-2
CDR3: CASSLVSWDRVAGELFF

V: TRBV5-1
J: TRBJ2-6
CDR3: CASSWRRIAGANVLTF

V: TRBV4-1
J: TRBJ1-1
CDR3: CASSHGFGTEAFF

V: TRBV7-2
J: TRBJ2-7
CDR3: CASSYGIGLVYEQYF

V: TRBV15
J: TRBJ2-5
CDR3: CATSRGGAAQYF

V: TRBV5-1
J: TRBJ1-2
CDR3: CASSLVTGGYGYTF

V: TRBV4-1
J: TRBJ2-1
CDR3: CASSPGAFPSYNEQFF

V: TRBV28
J: TRBJ1-2
CDR3: CASSFWDKRSGYTF

V: TRBV15
J: TRBJ2-1
CDR3: CATSREPEGGYNEQFF

V: TRBV19
J: TRBJ1-5
CDR3: CASSIRDSNQPQHF

V: TRBV15
J: TRBJ2-1
CDR3: CATSGNLGYANEQFF

V: TRBV28
J: TRBJ2-6
CDR3: CASSFPGGTNVLTF

V: TRBV19
J: TRBJ2-1
CDR3: CASKGGLEQFF

V: TRBV2
J: TRBJ2-7
CDR3: CASSEAPRLAPYEQYF

V: TRBV27
J: TRBJ2-7
CDR3: CASSALAEPPGEQYF

V: TRBV6-5
J: TRBJ2-2
CDR3: CASRSNGELFF

V: TRBV2
J: TRBJ2-7
CDR3: CASSEGGRVGPSSYEQYF

V: TRBV7-3
J: TRBJ2-3
CDR3: CASSLGGTITDTQYF

V: TRBV6-9
J: TRBJ2-5
CDR3: CASSYTSRDREQETQYF

V: TRBV25-1
J: TRBJ1-1
CDR3: CASSGDRGHTEAFF

V: TRBV11-2
J: TRBJ2-3
CDR3: CASSLLRTGSVTDTQYF

V: TRBV27
J: TRBJ1-2
CDR3: CASSPARGRGYTF

V: TRBV27
J: TRBJ1-2
CDR3: CASSLTESDGYTF

V: TRBV6-5
J: TRBJ2-7
CDR3: CASCSPVPYEQYF

V: TRBV5-4
J: TRBJ1-1
CDR3: CASSFGVGNTEAFF

V: TRBV19
J: TRBJ2-7
CDR3: CASSLVAGNSYEQYF

V: TRBV28
J: TRBJ1-2
CDR3: CASSSPHRVAGYTF

V: TRBV5-1
J: TRBJ2-7
CDR3: CASSFQQGASYEQYF

V: TRBV4-2
J: TRBJ2-7
CDR3: CASSQDPGNELGEQYF

V: TRBV28
J: TRBJ2-7
CDR3: CASSSLDRAQYF

V: TRBV10-3
J: TRBJ2-1
CDR3: CAISGGRLAGGPPYNEQFF

V: TRBV29-1
J: TRBJ2-1
CDR3: CSVEDLLKRGTYNEQFF